A selection of T cell receptor beta chains follows, all from one sample in a study of T-cell memory formation after mild COVID-19. Each CDR3 protein is one row after TCRdb ran MiXCR on the 5' RACE reads. Seen here are roughly 410,000 distinct CDR3 sequences, less than 25% observed once, and the top ten hold about 8.7%. The sample comprised PBMCs or a T cell subset sorted from them (not recorded which). The receptors here all came from an adult woman who had mild COVID-19 (a few samples of this study predate the infection). Cell type and time point are not known. Both conserved end residues are part of each CDR3. D genes are given only for firm matches. Clone size is shown for a subset of rows, as once, few, many or a class of expanded clone.

TRBJ2-2	few	TRBV24-1	.	CATSDPGRGNTGELFF	TGTGCCACCAGTGACCCCGGGCGGGGGAACACCGGGGAGCTGTTTTTT
TRBJ2-1	.	TRBV29-1	.	CSVLRGRYNEQFF	TGCAGCGTTCTCCGGGGGCGTTACAATGAGCAGTTCTTC
TRBJ2-1	many	TRBV3-1	.	CASRLGGKKLDF	TGTGCCAGCAGACTAGGAGGGAAAAAGCTTGACTTC
TRBJ1-4	.	TRBV7-9	.	CASSPRVGEKLFF	TGTGCCAGCAGTCCAAGGGTTGGGGAAAAACTGTTTTTT
TRBJ2-1	few	TRBV4-1	TRBD2	CASSQSPLTSGGNEQFF	TGCGCCAGCAGCCAATCCCCTCTGACTAGCGGGGGGAATGAGCAGTTCTTC
TRBJ2-3	few	TRBV29-1	TRBD1	CSVDKGQGNTDTQYF	TGCAGCGTTGATAAGGGACAGGGGAACACAGATACGCAGTATTTT
TRBJ2-1	.	TRBV9	.	CASSAQPGGYTGQFF	TGTGCCAGCAGCGCCCAACCCGGGGGATACACGGGGCAGTTCTTC
TRBJ2-7	.	TRBV3-1	TRBD2	CASTKGTSGSEPYEQYF	TGTGCCAGCACCAAAGGGACTAGCGGGAGTGAACCCTACGAGCAGTACTTC
TRBJ2-1	.	TRBV20-1	TRBD2	CSARDPKPERGGNEQFF	TGCAGTGCTAGAGATCCCAAACCCGAGCGGGGGGGTAATGAGCAGTTCTTC
TRBJ2-1	.	TRBV18	.	CASSPPGLNINEQFF	TGTGCCAGCTCACCCCCGGGGCTAAATATCAATGAGCAGTTCTTC
TRBJ2-7	.	TRBV20-1	.	CSARDVAYGGYEQYF	TGCAGTGCTAGAGATGTTGCCTACGGGGGCTACGAGCAGTACTTC
TRBJ2-3	.	TRBV5-1	.	CASRGAGTQYF	TGCGCCAGCAGGGGGGCAGGTACGCAGTATTTT
TRBJ2-3	.	TRBV4-3	TRBD2	CASSQDVLIQREATDTQYF	TGCGCCAGCAGCCAGGACGTCCTAATCCAGCGGGAGGCCACAGATACGCAGTATTTT
TRBJ2-5	few	TRBV29-1	.	CSVRPQSQETQYF	TGCAGCGTGCGACCCCAATCCCAAGAGACCCAGTACTTC
TRBJ2-3	.	TRBV4-1	TRBD2	CASSLSGELTDTQYF	TGCGCCAGCAGCCTTAGCGGGGAGCTCACAGATACGCAGTATTTT
TRBJ2-5	few	TRBV20-1	.	CSARGPPGVQETQYF	TGCAGTGCTAGGGGCCCCCCGGGGGTACAAGAGACCCAGTACTTC
TRBJ1-3	.	TRBV7-9	.	CASTPPASGNTIYF	TGTGCCAGCACCCCTCCGGCGTCTGGAAACACCATATATTTT
TRBJ1-1	few	TRBV12-3/TRBV12-4	TRBD1	CASSGSGGIRAFF	TGTGCCAGCAGTGGTTCAGGGGGAATAAGAGCTTTCTTT
TRBJ1-6	.	TRBV9	TRBD1	CASSPRSGQGASPLHF	TGTGCCAGCAGCCCCAGATCGGGACAGGGAGCGTCACCCCTCCACTTT
TRBJ1-1	many	TRBV6-5	.	CASSYSDLITGTEAFF	TGTGCCAGCAGTTACTCGGATCTAATAACGGGCACTGAAGCTTTCTTT
TRBJ1-1	.	TRBV5-1	TRBD1	CASTLVSGTANTEAFF	TGCGCCAGCACCTTAGTAAGTGGGACAGCTAACACTGAAGCTTTCTTT
TRBJ2-7	few	TRBV5-1	.	CASSTETTSSYEQYF	TGCGCCAGCAGCACCGAGACTACTAGCTCCTACGAGCAGTACTTC
TRBJ2-2	.	TRBV27	TRBD1	CASSLWAGGNTGELFF	TGTGCCAGCAGTTTATGGGCAGGGGGGAACACCGGGGAGCTGTTTTTT
TRBJ2-1	many	TRBV4-3	.	CASSQGVWENAYNEQFF	TGCGCCAGCAGCCAAGGGGTCTGGGAGAACGCCTACAATGAGCAGTTCTTC
TRBJ2-1	.	TRBV5-6	TRBD1	CASSFGTGPDNEQFF	TGTGCCAGCAGCTTTGGGACAGGGCCCGACAATGAGCAGTTCTTC
TRBJ2-3	once	TRBV10-3	.	CAISTGRLVLAGDTQYF	TGTGCCATCAGTACTGGGAGGCTTGTCCTAGCAGGGGATACGCAGTATTTT
TRBJ2-3	.	TRBV12-3/TRBV12-4	.	CASSLTLITQYF	TGTGCCAGCAGTCTTACTCTAATAACGCAGTATTTT
TRBJ2-7	few	TRBV5-1	TRBD1	CASSPGQGEAYEQYF	TGCGCCAGCAGCCCTGGACAGGGGGAGGCCTACGAGCAGTACTTC